These 14 T cell receptor beta chains came from one sample sequenced in a study of T-cell memory formation after mild COVID-19. One entry per CDR3 protein results from TCRdb running MiXCR on the 5' RACE reads. Here the sample spans hundreds of thousands of distinct CDR3 sequences, 15% to 20% being singletons. Input material: PBMCs or a T cell subset sorted from them (not recorded which). Receptor source: an adult woman who had mild COVID-19 (a few samples of this study predate the infection). Cell type and time point are not known.

This clonotype was seen at least ten times. The chain joins TRBV9 to TRBJ2-7; a weak D match, TRBD2 (6 bases). Trimming cost V 0 bases and J 3 bases, with 16 bases left between them. Germline loops: CDR1 SGDLS, CDR2 YYNGEE. The CDR3 contains 16 residues. The CDR3, as DNA: TGTGCCAGCAGCGTAGCCCCTGGAGGGTCTGGCTACGAGCAGTACTTC. The encoded protein is CASSVAPGGSGYEQYF.

V usage is TRBV5-6 and J usage is TRBJ1-1; maybe TRBD1 (5 bases). Germline CDR1 SGHDT, CDR2 YYEEEE. The V end was cut by 4 bases, the J end by 0 bases, with 16 bases between. The CDR3 covers 16 residues. The CDR3 region is CASSPERQLMNTEAFF. The CDR3 DNA sequence: TGTGCCAGCAGCCCTGAGAGACAGCTAATGAACACTGAAGCTTTCTTT. The whole variable domain, remainder taken from reference TRBV5-6 and TRBJ1-1, is DAGVTQSPTHLIKTRGQQVTLRCSPKSGHDTVSWYQQALGQGPQFIFQYYEEEERQRGNFPDRFSGHQFPNYSSELNVNALLLGDSALYLCASSPERQLMNTEAFFGQGTRLTVV.

The chain employs TRBV5-1 and TRBJ2-5, with a weak D call TRBD1 (7 bases). Germline V gene lookup returns CDR1 SGHRS and CDR2 YFSETQ. CDR3 length equals 15 residues. V lost 6 bases to trimming and J lost 2 bases, with 17 bases between them. The CDR3 protein is CASKEGAGIQETQYF. DNA for the CDR3: TGCGCCAGCAAGGAGGGGGCCGGGATTCAAGAGACCCAGTACTTC.

The V gene is TRBV5-1, the J gene TRBJ2-3; TRBD2 matches 12 bases. From germline, CDR1 is SGHRS and CDR2 YFSETQ. The trim removed 5 bases at V and 0 bases at J, leaving 16 bases unmatched. The CDR3 sequence is 20 residues long. Written as DNA, the CDR3 is TGCGCCAGCAGGGGGAAGAGATGGACTAGCGGGAACGTGAGCACAGATACGCAGTATTTT. This gives the protein CASRGKRWTSGNVSTDTQYF.

In this sample, this clonotype turned up a few times. The chain joins TRBV2 to TRBJ2-5, with TRBD1 identical over 7 bases. Germline loops: CDR1 SNHLY, CDR2 FYNNEI. This CDR3 is built from 12 residues. Trimming cost V 11 bases and J 3 bases; bases outside gene matches: 6. CDR3 DNA: TGTGCCGGACAGGTTGGGGAAGAGACCCAGTACTTC. It is translated as CAGQVGEETQYF.

The rearrangement uses TRBV7-9 and TRBJ2-1, with a weak D call TRBD1 (5 bases). The germline CDR1 and CDR2 sequences are SEHNR and FQNEAQ (reference sequence). The CDR3 extends over 18 amino acids. Trimming removed 4 bases from V and 7 bases from J, with 26 bases in between. CDR3 protein: CASSSTLLEGEGVNEQFF. For the CDR3, the DNA is TGTGCCAGCAGCTCGACCCTTTTGGAAGGGGAAGGAGTAAATGAGCAGTTCTTC. The whole variable domain, filled in from reference TRBV7-9 and TRBJ2-1, reads DTGVSQNPRHKITKRGQNVTFRCDPISEHNRLYWYRQTLGQGPEFLTYFQNEAQLEKSRLLSDRFSAERPKGSFSTLEIQRTEQGDSAMYLCASSSTLLEGEGVNEQFFGPGTRLTVL.

The V call is TRBV18, the J call TRBJ1-2, with D possibly TRBD1 on 6 matching bases. The V gene's germline CDR1 is KGHSH and CDR2 LQKENI. The V gene lost 3 bases and the J gene lost 4 bases, with 15 bases spanning the gap. The CDR3 totals 15 residues. The CDR3 spells CASSPQGMFGYGYTF. CDR3 nucleotide sequence: TGTGCCAGCTCACCTCAGGGGATGTTTGGCTATGGCTACACCTTC.

V is TRBV7-9 and J is TRBJ1-6; TRBD1 matches 10 bases. The CDR3 is made up of 17 amino acids. Germline loops: CDR1 SEHNR, CDR2 FQNEAQ (reference sequence). V dropped 4 bases and J dropped 5; count of bases not matched to a gene: 8. The CDR3 sequence: CASSSWDRGANNSPLHF. The CDR3 nucleotides read TGTGCCAGCAGCTCTTGGGACAGGGGAGCCAATAATTCACCCCTCCACTTT.

This clonotype was found many times. The chain combines TRBV7-8 with TRBJ2-3; 11 nucleotides align to TRBD2. This CDR3 is 15 amino acids long. With V trimmed by 3 bases and J by 2 bases, 1 base remained unmatched. Germline V gene sequence: CDR1 SGHVS, CDR2 FQNEAQ. The DNA of the CDR3 is TGTGCCAGCAGCTTGACTAGCGGGGACACAGATACGCAGTATTTT. Its translation is CASSLTSGDTDTQYF.

The V call is TRBV7-2, the J call TRBJ2-1; 10 bases map to TRBD2. The CDR3 extends over 18 amino acids. Looked up from germline, CDR1 is SGHTA and CDR2 is FQGNSA. Germline trimming cut 5 bases from V and 7 bases from J; bases unmatched to any gene: 17. The CDR3 loop is CASSPPPLAGDKGNEQFF. The CDR3 DNA sequence: TGTGCCAGCAGCCCGCCCCCGCTAGCGGGAGACAAGGGGAATGAGCAGTTCTTC.

The V and J genes are TRBV4-3 and TRBJ2-1, with 8 bases aligning to TRBD2. This CDR3 is 14 amino acids long. V shed 1 base, J shed 8 bases, and the junction held 4 bases outside the gene matches. CDR1 is LGHNA and CDR2 is YSLEER in the germline V gene. The CDR3 DNA sequence: TGCGCCAGCAGCCAAGTAGGGCGGGGGGATGAGCAGTTCTTC. The encoded protein is CASSQVGRGDEQFF.

In this sample, this clonotype turned up a few times. This sequence joins TRBV5-1 and TRBJ1-1, with a weak D call TRBD1 (6 bases). V was pared by 0 bases and J by 0 bases, with 12 bases between. The CDR3 is made up of 16 amino acids. Per germline, CDR1 SGHRS and CDR2 YFSETQ. The CDR3 region is CASSLDSGQLNTEAFF. CDR3 DNA: TGCGCCAGCAGCTTGGATAGCGGACAGCTGAACACTGAAGCTTTCTTT.

The V and J genes are TRBV30 and TRBJ2-2, with unresolved D. The CDR3 is 14 residues long. V lost 6 bases and J lost 4, with 15 bases in between. CDR1 is GTSNPN, CDR2 SVGIG, per germline (reference sequence). The CDR3 reads CACPSGYFTGELFF. The CDR3 coding sequence is TGTGCCTGCCCCTCCGGTTACTTCACCGGGGAGCTGTTTTTT.

This clonotype has just a few counts. The chain has TRBV27 and TRBJ2-3; D remains ambiguous. CDR3 length: 10 amino acids. Trimming removed 7 bases from V and 5 bases from J, with 4 bases in between. Germline V CDR1 and CDR2: MNHEY, SMNVEV (reference sequence). CDR3 nucleotide sequence: TGTGCCAGCATAGTAGATACGCAGTATTTT. Protein product: CASIVDTQYF.